Presented here are 27 T cell receptor beta chains from one specimen sequenced in a study of cytomegalovirus exposure and HLA in healthy donors. Generated by immunoSEQ multiplex PCR, the TCRdb table keeps only in-frame clones and is missing some. The sample consists of 150,000 to 180,000 clones, 86% of them appearing once. The sample comprised PBMCs. These TCRs come from a human donor in good health.

The chain employs TRBV5-6 and TRBJ1-1; unclear D gene. The CDR3 loop spans 13 amino acids. V lost 3 bases, J lost 3 bases, and 9 bases lay in between. Germline assignment: CDR1 SGHDT and CDR2 YYEEEE. In DNA, the CDR3 is TGTGCCAGCAGCTCCGGGGTCTACACTGAAGCTTTCTTT. Protein sequence: CASSSGVYTEAFF.

The chain uses TRBV5-6 and TRBJ2-7; tentatively, D is TRBD2 (5 bases). Germline CDR1 SGHDT, CDR2 YYEEEE. CDR3 size: 13 residues. V lost 1 base and J lost 3, with 8 bases in between. The CDR3 nucleotides read TGTGCCAGCAGCTTGACGGGGTTCTACGAGCAGTACTTC. Protein sequence: CASSLTGFYEQYF.

The chain joins TRBV4-1 to TRBJ1-2; D is unclear. Per the germline V gene, CDR1 is MGHRA and CDR2 is YSYEKL. V was clipped by 0 bases and J by 6 bases, with 8 bases between them. The CDR3 contains 13 residues. The chain's CDR3 is CASSQELFDGYTF. The CDR3 coding sequence is TGCGCCAGCAGCCAAGAACTCTTTGATGGCTACACCTTC.

The chain joins TRBV5-4 to TRBJ2-5; D is uncertain. V was clipped by 0 bases and J by 2 bases, with 5 bases between them. Germline lookup yields CDR1 SGHNT and CDR2 YYREEE (reference sequence). The CDR3 is 13 residues long. The CDR3 loop reads CASSLDSQETQYF. DNA for the CDR3: TGTGCCAGCAGCTTGGACTCTCAAGAGACCCAGTACTTC. Filled out from reference TRBV5-4 and TRBJ2-5, the complete variable domain reads ETGVTQSPTHLIKTRGQQVTLRCSSQSGHNTVSWYQQALGQGPQFIFQYYREEENGRGNFPPRFSGLQFPNYSSELNVNALELDDSALYLCASSLDSQETQYFGPGTRLLVL.

V is TRBV6-1 and J is TRBJ1-1, with D unresolved. Per germline, CDR1 MNHNS and CDR2 SASEGT. The CDR3 runs 15 residues. Trimming stripped 4 bases from V and 4 bases from J, with 16 bases between. The CDR3 DNA reads as TGTGCCAGCAGTGCACCCTTGACTAGGCCCACTGAAGCTTTCTTT. Its protein is CASSAPLTRPTEAFF.

This sequence joins TRBV28 and TRBJ2-3, with TRBD1 matching 10 bases. Trimming at V came to 1 base and at J to 6 bases, leaving 7 bases not matched to a gene. Germline CDR1 is MDHEN and CDR2 is SYDVKM. CDR3 length equals 16 residues. The CDR3 is CASSLFGQGGADTQYF. CDR3 bases: TGTGCCAGCAGTTTATTCGGACAGGGGGGGGCGGATACGCAGTATTTT.

The chain is built from TRBV28 and TRBJ2-7, with TRBD2 matching over 7 bases. This CDR3 spans 15 amino acids. V shed 2 bases and J 2 bases; nucleotides not matched to a gene: 6. Germline-derived CDR1 and CDR2 are MDHEN and SYDVKM. The CDR3 region has the DNA TGTGCCAGCAGTTTAACGGCTAGCGGAACCTACGAGCAGTACTTC. This encodes CASSLTASGTYEQYF.

The chain employs TRBV5-6 and TRBJ2-3; D is unresolved. This CDR3 has 13 amino acids. Looked up from germline, CDR1 is SGHDT and CDR2 is YYEEEE. With 3 bases removed from V and 2 bases from J, the gap between germline ends came to 7 bases. The CDR3 DNA reads as TGTGCCAGCAGCTCGACAAACACAGATACGCAGTATTTT. Its translation is CASSSTNTDTQYF.

The CDR3 loop is CASSPGGAEYEQYF. In nucleotides, the CDR3 is TGTGCCAGCTCTCCAGGGGGCGCAGAATACGAGCAGTACTTC. This rearrangement joins TRBV11-3 to TRBJ2-7; 8 nucleotides agree with TRBD1. Unmatched junction bases numbered 10, after V lost 8 bases and J lost 4 bases. The CDR3 covers 14 residues. Germline CDR1 reads SGHNT; CDR2 reads YENEEA.

The chain recombines TRBV2 with TRBJ2-2, with 10 nucleotides matching TRBD2. J gave up 7 bases and V 6 bases, and 11 bases lay outside the gene matches. This CDR3 spans 16 amino acids. Germline-derived CDR1 and CDR2 are SNHLY and FYNNEI. The DNA for the CDR3 is TGTGCCAGCAGGACCCCAGCGGGAGGGCCGATCGGGGAGCTGTTTTTT. Translation: CASRTPAGGPIGELFF.

The chain is built from TRBV5-5 and TRBJ1-2; D not resolved. The germline V gene encodes CDR1 SGHKS and CDR2 YYEKEE (reference sequence). This CDR3 comprises 15 residues. With 0 bases removed from V and 5 bases from J, the gap between germline ends came to 14 bases. The CDR3 here is CASSLVHSKLYGYTF. The CDR3 coding sequence is TGTGCCAGCAGCTTGGTGCACAGCAAGTTATATGGCTACACCTTC.

This chain connects TRBV5-8 to TRBJ1-3, with 7 bases identical to TRBD1. This CDR3 region has 16 residues. V was pared by 0 bases and J by 1 base, with 4 bases of the junction left unmatched. Germline V gene data show CDR1 as SGHTS and CDR2 as YDEGEE. The CDR3 nucleotides are TGTGCCAGCAGCTTGGATAGGACAGGATCTGGAAACACCATATATTTT. It encodes CASSLDRTGSGNTIYF.

The chain is built from TRBV18 and TRBJ1-4; 10 bases map to TRBD1. Per the germline V gene, CDR1 is KGHSH and CDR2 is LQKENI. Trimming removed 4 bases from V and 7 bases from J; junction bases left unmatched: 9. This CDR3 is built from 16 residues. CDR3 sequence reads: CASSRTSGTGVEKLFF. The CDR3, as DNA: TGTGCCAGCTCACGGACGTCCGGGACAGGGGTTGAAAAACTGTTTTTT.

The DNA for the CDR3 is TGTGCCAGCAGTTACCTAACAGGGATCCCCGAGCAGTACTTC. This sequence encodes CASSYLTGIPEQYF. V and J are TRBV6-7 and TRBJ2-7; weak D call: TRBD1 (6 bases). TRBV6-7 is labeled an ORF, and its function is uncertain. The ends were cut back, 2 bases at V and 6 bases at J, with 14 bases in the middle. The CDR3 contains 14 residues.

V usage is TRBV28 and J usage is TRBJ1-2; TRBD1 might be the D (6 bases). This CDR3 is built from 14 residues. Germline CDR1 and CDR2: MDHEN and SYDVKM. The germline V and J ends were trimmed by 10 bases and 0 bases, with 15 bases remaining between them. DNA of the CDR3: TGTGCCACCACGAGGGACACCTCTAACTATGGCTACACCTTC. This encodes CATTRDTSNYGYTF.

This clone occurred once. This rearrangement joins TRBV30 to TRBJ1-4; 7 bases are a match to TRBD1. This CDR3 spans 15 amino acids. Germline CDR1 is GTSNPN and CDR2 is SVGIG (reference sequence). J was trimmed by 4 bases and V by 0 bases; bases with no gene match: 5. CDR3 amino acids: CAWSVRSGGNEKLFF. CDR3 bases: TGTGCCTGGAGTGTACGTTCAGGGGGTAATGAAAAACTGTTTTTT.

The gene calls are TRBV27 and TRBJ1-2; D is unresolved. This CDR3 spans 14 amino acids. Per germline, CDR1 MNHEY and CDR2 SMNVEV (reference sequence). Trimming stripped 5 bases from V and 5 bases from J, with 15 bases between. DNA of the CDR3: TGTGCCAGCAGTAGAGGCACACGCTATTATGGCTACACCTTC. This translates into CASSRGTRYYGYTF.

The V and J genes are TRBV10-3 and TRBJ1-1, with D perhaps matching TRBD1 (5 bases). Between the trimmed V and J ends, which lost 6 bases and 2 bases, there was a span of 7 bases. Per germline, CDR1 ENHRY and CDR2 SYGVKD. The CDR3 runs 12 residues. CDR3: CAIRTVNTEAFF. The CDR3 coding sequence is TGTGCCATCAGGACAGTTAACACTGAAGCTTTCTTT.

The chain carries TRBV19 and TRBJ2-3; a weak D match, TRBD2 (6 bases). The CDR3 loop spans 16 amino acids. Germline V gives CDR1 LNHDA, CDR2 SQIVND (reference sequence). V lost 4 bases and J lost 0, with 14 bases in between. CDR3 residues: CASSTTGTRSTDTQYF. Written as DNA, the CDR3 is TGTGCCAGTAGTACCACCGGGACTCGAAGCACAGATACGCAGTATTTT.

The rearrangement links TRBV5-1 to TRBJ2-3; TRBD1 might be the D (6 bases). Germline loops: CDR1 SGHRS, CDR2 YFSETQ. V was trimmed by 3 bases and J by 6 bases, leaving 14 bases between them. This CDR3 region has 14 residues. DNA for the CDR3: TGCGCCAGCAGCTCCGACAGGCCCTCCGATACGCAGTATTTT. It encodes CASSSDRPSDTQYF. Supplemented by reference TRBV5-1 and TRBJ2-3, the full variable domain reads KAGVTQTPRYLIKTRGQQVTLSCSPISGHRSVSWYQQTPGQGLQFLFEYFSETQRNKGNFPGRFSGRQFSNSRSEMNVSTLELGDSALYLCASSSDRPSDTQYFGPGTRLTVL.

The chain has TRBV4-1 and TRBJ2-1; 7 bases are a match to TRBD1. V lost 1 base to trimming and J lost 15 bases; unmatched junction nucleotides: 9. Germline V CDR1 and CDR2: MGHRA, YSYEKL. This CDR3 is built from 13 residues. The CDR3 region has the DNA TGCGCCAGCAGCCAAGGGCCCGGCAGGGGGTCGTTCTTC. Its protein product is CASSQGPGRGSFF.

This sequence joins TRBV5-6 and TRBJ2-5, with TRBD2 matching 8 bases. CDR3 length equals 17 residues. Germline-derived CDR1 and CDR2 are SGHDT and YYEEEE. J gave up 5 bases and V 5 bases, and 17 bases lay outside the gene matches. The CDR3 reads CASSRIPPSGRCETQYF. The CDR3 coding sequence is TGTGCCAGCAGTCGAATCCCCCCCAGCGGGAGATGTGAGACCCAGTACTTC.

V gene TRBV30 combines with J gene TRBJ1-1; D may be TRBD1 (6 bases). CDR1 and CDR2 (germline): GTSNPN, SVGIG (reference sequence). The CDR3 is 13 amino acids. The ends were cut back, 3 bases at V and 0 bases at J, with 8 bases in the middle. The DNA for the CDR3 is TGTGCCTGGAGAAGGGACATGAACACTGAAGCTTTCTTT. This codes for CAWRRDMNTEAFF.

This chain uses TRBV27 with TRBJ2-1, with D maybe TRBD2 (5 bases). Trimming took 6 bases from V and 6 from J, leaving 12 bases between them. Looked up from germline, CDR1 is MNHEY and CDR2 is SMNVEV (reference sequence). This CDR3 contains 13 residues. Here the CDR3 reads CASRRFSGNEQFF. CDR3 bases: TGTGCCAGCAGACGCTTCAGCGGCAATGAGCAGTTCTTC.

This clone came up a few times. The rearrangement links TRBV28 to TRBJ1-2; D is unclear. Germline V gene sequence: CDR1 MDHEN, CDR2 SYDVKM. This CDR3 comprises 13 residues. V lost 5 bases and J lost 2, with 9 bases in between. The CDR3 DNA sequence: TGTGCCAGCAGTGCACAATTGAACTATGGCTACACCTTC. This encodes CASSAQLNYGYTF.

The chain has TRBV5-1 and TRBJ1-5; 7 bases are a match to TRBD1. CDR1 is SGHRS and CDR2 is YFSETQ in the germline V gene. The CDR3 is 15 amino acids. V dropped 0 bases and J dropped 7; count of bases not matched to a gene: 7. The DNA of the CDR3 is TGCGCCAGCAGCTTGGCGGGACAGCTCAGCCAGCCCCAGCATTTT. Translating gives CASSLAGQLSQPQHF. Full variable domain (remainder filled in from reference TRBV5-1 and TRBJ1-5): KAGVTQTPRYLIKTRGQQVTLSCSPISGHRSVSWYQQTPGQGLQFLFEYFSETQRNKGNFPGRFSGRQFSNSRSEMNVSTLELGDSALYLCASSLAGQLSQPQHFGDGTRLSIL.

The J gene is TRBJ2-5, the V gene TRBV7-6; D possibly corresponds to TRBD2 (5 bases). The CDR3 extends over 15 amino acids. V lost 2 bases, J lost 4 bases, and 14 bases lay in between. The germline CDR1 and CDR2 sequences are SGHVS and FNYEAQ. The CDR3 sequence: CASSLTEGTAETQYF. Here the CDR3 DNA reads TGTGCCAGCAGCTTAACAGAGGGTACGGCAGAGACCCAGTACTTC.